Below are 25 T cell receptor beta chains sequenced from a single sample in a study of shared clonotypes between healthy human individuals. Profiling relied on immunoSEQ multiplex PCR, and the TCRdb table lists in-frame clones only, not all of them. Of roughly 1,500,000 clones listed, roughly 98% are singletons. Material: naive CD4+ T cells sorted from blood. Regarding subset: CD45RA+ positively selected. Every receptor here comes from a man aged 25-45 years in good health.

This rearrangement joins TRBV11-2 to TRBJ2-1; D is unresolved. Deletions cut 3 bases from V and 7 bases from J, with 10 bases between. The V gene's germline CDR1 is SGHAT and CDR2 FQNNGV. There are 13 residues in the CDR3. As DNA, the CDR3 is TGTGCCAGCAGCTTGGTACGGTGGAATGAGCAGTTCTTC. This gives the protein CASSLVRWNEQFF.

The rearrangement uses TRBV5-1 and TRBJ2-3; D is perhaps TRBD2 (6 bases). This CDR3 region has 16 residues. Trimming took 3 bases from V and 0 from J, leaving 14 bases between them. Germline values: CDR1 SGHRS, CDR2 YFSETQ. CDR3 sequence (DNA): TGCGCCAGCAGCTGGGACTCTGCGCTTAGCACAGATACGCAGTATTTT. Amino acid sequence: CASSWDSALSTDTQYF.

The chain is built from TRBV6-5 and TRBJ2-1, with 9 bases that match TRBD1. The CDR3 has 14 amino acids. V trimming: 9 bases; J trimming: 9 bases; junction bases outside the gene matches: 12. Germline assignment: CDR1 MNHEY and CDR2 SVGAGI. The CDR3 coding sequence is TGTGCCAGTATTCCCGGACAGGGGACATCTGAGCAGTTCTTC. Amino acids: CASIPGQGTSEQFF.

To note about this clone: The sample has other DNA sequences that encode this CDR3 too. The chain links TRBV5-1 to TRBJ2-2; 10 positions agree with TRBD2. The CDR3 totals 16 residues. The V and J ends lost 4 bases and 2 bases, in that order; junction bases with no gene match: 5. Germline V lookup: CDR1 SGHRS, CDR2 YFSETQ. The CDR3 sequence: CASSRKLAGNTGELFF. CDR3 in DNA: TGCGCCAGCAGCAGAAAACTAGCGGGAAACACCGGGGAGCTGTTTTTT.

The V gene is TRBV6-1, the J gene TRBJ2-7, with 9 bases fitting TRBD1. The CDR3 has 14 residues. V trimming: 4 bases; J trimming: 2 bases; junction bases outside the gene matches: 3. From germline, CDR1 is MNHNS and CDR2 SASEGT. In nucleotides, the CDR3 is TGTGCCAGCAGTGGCGGGACAGGGACCTACGAGCAGTACTTC. Residues: CASSGGTGTYEQYF.

The rearrangement links TRBV5-1 to TRBJ1-2; 10 bases map to TRBD1. This CDR3 has 16 residues. V lost 3 bases and J lost 0; bases outside the gene matches: 5. Germline assignment: CDR1 SGHRS and CDR2 YFSETQ. Here the CDR3 DNA reads TGCGCCAGCAGCTCGACCGGGACAGGGGCTAACTATGGCTACACCTTC. This encodes CASSSTGTGANYGYTF.

The V gene is TRBV29-1, the J gene TRBJ1-1; TRBD1 agrees at 7 bases. Germline assignment: CDR1 SQVTM and CDR2 ANQGSEA. Germline trimming cut 8 bases from V and 5 bases from J; bases unmatched to any gene: 8. The CDR3 sequence is 12 residues long. CDR3 loop: CSSTLRGTEAFF. CDR3 DNA: TGCAGCTCGACCCTCAGGGGGACTGAAGCTTTCTTT.

This chain links TRBV5-1 with TRBJ2-7, with a weak D call TRBD1 (6 bases). Germline CDR1 SGHRS, CDR2 YFSETQ. V was cut by 1 base and J by 0 bases, with 8 bases left in between. There are 14 residues in the CDR3. In DNA, the CDR3 is TGCGCCAGCAGCTTGCTGGACAGCTCCTACGAGCAGTACTTC. It translates to CASSLLDSSYEQYF.

The chain couples TRBV11-1 to TRBJ2-3; 11 positions agree with TRBD2. With V trimmed by 5 bases and J by 6 bases, 10 bases remained unmatched. This CDR3 comprises 16 residues. Germline V CDR1 and CDR2: SGHAT, FQDESV (reference sequence). The CDR3 DNA follows: TGTGCCAGCAGCGCAGATGTAGCGGGAGGGCTTGATACGCAGTATTTT. It translates to CASSADVAGGLDTQYF. Combining the CDR3 with reference TRBV11-1 and TRBJ2-3 gives the whole variable domain EAEVAQSPRYKITEKSQAVAFWCDPISGHATLYWYRQILGQGPELLVQFQDESVVDDSQLPKDRFSAERLKGVDSTLKIQPAELGDSAMYLCASSADVAGGLDTQYFGPGTRLTVL.

The CDR3 region is CASSPSADTGNTIYF. DNA of the CDR3: TGTGCCAGCTCACCGTCAGCAGACACTGGAAACACCATATATTTT. The gene calls are TRBV18 and TRBJ1-3; D is unclear. Trimming took off 3 bases at V and 2 bases at J, with 11 bases between the two ends. Per the germline V gene, CDR1 is KGHSH and CDR2 is LQKENI. There are 15 residues in the CDR3.

The rearrangement uses TRBV5-8 and TRBJ2-2; D call uncertain. CDR3 size: 14 residues. Germline V gene lookup returns CDR1 SGHTS and CDR2 YDEGEE. V lost 6 bases, J lost 9 bases, and 18 bases lay in between. The CDR3 bases are TGTGCCAGCACCAAGGGCCCGGAGTGGAGGGAGCTGTTTTTT. Its translation: CASTKGPEWRELFF.

The chain joins TRBV28 to TRBJ2-6; D uncertain. Trimming removed 2 bases at V and 1 base at J, with 12 bases between. CDR3 length equals 17 residues. Germline V lookup: CDR1 MDHEN, CDR2 SYDVKM. The DNA of the CDR3 is TGTGCCAGCAGTTTAGTGGTTTTGGGGTCTGGGGCCAACGTCCTGACTTTC. This gives the protein CASSLVVLGSGANVLTF.

V and J are TRBV6-4 and TRBJ1-1; D ambiguous. Germline loops: CDR1 MRHNA, CDR2 SNTAGT. CDR3 length: 15 residues. V lost 6 bases to trimming and J lost 6 bases, with 20 bases between them. The CDR3 reads CASSHARSLDPEAFF. CDR3 DNA: TGTGCCAGCAGCCATGCCAGGTCCCTTGACCCTGAAGCTTTCTTT.

The genes are TRBV7-9 and TRBJ2-7; 9 nucleotides agree with TRBD2. The V gene's germline CDR1 is SEHNR and CDR2 FQNEAQ (reference sequence). The CDR3 sequence is 15 residues long. The V gene end was trimmed by 2 bases and the J gene end by 1 base; junction bases not matched to a gene: 3. The CDR3, as DNA: TGTGCCAGCAGCTTACGGGGACTAGCATCCTACGAGCAGTACTTC. Its protein product is CASSLRGLASYEQYF.

The V gene is TRBV6-1, the J gene TRBJ2-7; 7 bases fit TRBD2. CDR3 size: 19 residues. From germline, CDR1 is MNHNS and CDR2 SASEGT. J lost 1 base, V lost 2 bases, and 17 bases had no gene match. The CDR3 region is CASSERQGSLSGESYEQYF. In DNA form, the CDR3 reads TGTGCCAGCAGTGAAAGGCAGGGATCATTGAGCGGGGAGTCCTACGAGCAGTACTTC.

V and J are TRBV7-8 and TRBJ2-1; 12 bases map to TRBD2. From germline, CDR1 is SGHVS and CDR2 FQNEAQ. V trimming: 5 bases; J trimming: 6 bases; junction bases outside the gene matches: 8. This CDR3 is 16 amino acids long. The CDR3 DNA follows: TGTGCCAGCAGCCCGTACCTAGCGGGAGGGGGCAATGAGCAGTTCTTC. Amino acids: CASSPYLAGGGNEQFF.

This chain links TRBV7-6 with TRBJ2-3; 8 bases map to TRBD2. The ends lost 0 bases at V and 2 bases at J; junction bases unmatched: 10. The germline V gene encodes CDR1 SGHVS and CDR2 FNYEAQ. The length of the CDR3 is 18 residues. Here the CDR3 DNA reads TGTGCCAGCAGCTTAGCATTGGGCGGGAGGCCCTCCACAGATACGCAGTATTTT. It codes for CASSLALGGRPSTDTQYF.

The chain carries TRBV5-4 and TRBJ2-1; D is undetermined. Germline V gives CDR1 SGHNT, CDR2 YYREEE (reference sequence). This CDR3 has 15 amino acids. V lost 0 bases and J lost 2, with 9 bases in between. In DNA, the CDR3 is TGTGCCAGCAGCTTGGTTGGAGTTCCCTACAATGAGCAGTTCTTC. It is translated as CASSLVGVPYNEQFF. Full variable domain (rest looked up from reference TRBV5-4 and TRBJ2-1): ETGVTQSPTHLIKTRGQQVTLRCSSQSGHNTVSWYQQALGQGPQFIFQYYREEENGRGNFPPRFSGLQFPNYSSELNVNALELDDSALYLCASSLVGVPYNEQFFGPGTRLTVL.

The gene calls are TRBV19 and TRBJ2-3; 12 bases are a match to TRBD2. The CDR3 spans 15 residues. The germline V gene has CDR1 LNHDA and CDR2 SQIVND (reference sequence). V trimming: 9 bases; J trimming: 3 bases; junction bases outside the gene matches: 7. The CDR3 reads CASARTSGKTDTQYF. The DNA of the CDR3 is TGTGCCAGCGCCCGGACTAGCGGGAAAACAGATACGCAGTATTTT.

V and J are TRBV9 and TRBJ2-2; 10 nucleotides match TRBD1. Per germline, CDR1 SGDLS and CDR2 YYNGEE. Losses at the gene ends were 4 bases for V and 4 bases for J; bases not matched to a gene: 7. The CDR3 covers 16 residues. In nucleotides, the CDR3 is TGTGCCAGCAGCCTTAGGACAGGGGGGAGCACCGGGGAGCTGTTTTTT. Protein product: CASSLRTGGSTGELFF.

This chain connects TRBV28 to TRBJ2-3; possibly TRBD2 for D (5 bases). The germline V gene encodes CDR1 MDHEN and CDR2 SYDVKM. V was trimmed by 5 bases and J by 1 base, leaving 13 bases between them. This CDR3 is built from 15 residues. This CDR3 reads CASSLVRAGTDTQYF. CDR3 coding DNA: TGTGCCAGCAGTCTCGTTAGAGCGGGCACAGATACGCAGTATTTT.

V is TRBV28 and J is TRBJ2-1, with TRBD2 identical over 8 bases. The CDR3 runs 19 residues. Trimming took 5 bases from V and 3 from J; bases not matched to a gene: 18. Per the germline V gene, CDR1 is MDHEN and CDR2 is SYDVKM. CDR3 nucleotide sequence: TGTGCCAGCAGTCCCAACACTATACCTAGCGGGTTAGGCTACAATGAGCAGTTCTTC. It specifies CASSPNTIPSGLGYNEQFF. Drawing the rest from reference TRBV28 and TRBJ2-1, the complete variable domain is DVKVTQSSRYLVKRTGEKVFLECVQDMDHENMFWYRQDPGLGLRLIYFSYDVKMKEKGDIPEGYSVSREKKERFSLILESASTNQTSMYLCASSPNTIPSGLGYNEQFFGPGTRLTVL.

The J gene is TRBJ2-1, the V gene TRBV7-2; no definite D call. Trimming stripped 5 bases from V and 9 bases from J, with 8 bases between. Germline assignment: CDR1 SGHTA and CDR2 FQGNSA. The CDR3 covers 11 residues. The CDR3 DNA follows: TGTGCCAGCAGCCCCGCCGGTGAGCAGTTCTTC. Protein: CASSPAGEQFF.

The V and J genes are TRBV6-5 and TRBJ2-7, with 8 bases matching TRBD1. The J segment lost 2 bases and the V segment lost 2 bases, leaving 5 bases of the junction unmatched. Germline V lookup: CDR1 MNHEY, CDR2 SVGAGI. The CDR3 runs to 15 residues. CDR3 sequence: CASSYGRQGTYEQYF. In DNA, the CDR3 is TGTGCCAGCAGTTACGGCCGACAGGGGACCTACGAGCAGTACTTC.

The rearrangement links TRBV2 to TRBJ2-5, with 8 bases lining up with TRBD1. Losses at the gene ends were 5 bases for V and 7 bases for J; bases not matched to a gene: 3. The CDR3 length is 12 residues. In germline, CDR1 is SNHLY, CDR2 FYNNEI. The CDR3 sequence is CASSNRGATQYF. The CDR3 DNA is TGTGCCAGCAGTAACAGGGGGGCGACCCAGTACTTC.